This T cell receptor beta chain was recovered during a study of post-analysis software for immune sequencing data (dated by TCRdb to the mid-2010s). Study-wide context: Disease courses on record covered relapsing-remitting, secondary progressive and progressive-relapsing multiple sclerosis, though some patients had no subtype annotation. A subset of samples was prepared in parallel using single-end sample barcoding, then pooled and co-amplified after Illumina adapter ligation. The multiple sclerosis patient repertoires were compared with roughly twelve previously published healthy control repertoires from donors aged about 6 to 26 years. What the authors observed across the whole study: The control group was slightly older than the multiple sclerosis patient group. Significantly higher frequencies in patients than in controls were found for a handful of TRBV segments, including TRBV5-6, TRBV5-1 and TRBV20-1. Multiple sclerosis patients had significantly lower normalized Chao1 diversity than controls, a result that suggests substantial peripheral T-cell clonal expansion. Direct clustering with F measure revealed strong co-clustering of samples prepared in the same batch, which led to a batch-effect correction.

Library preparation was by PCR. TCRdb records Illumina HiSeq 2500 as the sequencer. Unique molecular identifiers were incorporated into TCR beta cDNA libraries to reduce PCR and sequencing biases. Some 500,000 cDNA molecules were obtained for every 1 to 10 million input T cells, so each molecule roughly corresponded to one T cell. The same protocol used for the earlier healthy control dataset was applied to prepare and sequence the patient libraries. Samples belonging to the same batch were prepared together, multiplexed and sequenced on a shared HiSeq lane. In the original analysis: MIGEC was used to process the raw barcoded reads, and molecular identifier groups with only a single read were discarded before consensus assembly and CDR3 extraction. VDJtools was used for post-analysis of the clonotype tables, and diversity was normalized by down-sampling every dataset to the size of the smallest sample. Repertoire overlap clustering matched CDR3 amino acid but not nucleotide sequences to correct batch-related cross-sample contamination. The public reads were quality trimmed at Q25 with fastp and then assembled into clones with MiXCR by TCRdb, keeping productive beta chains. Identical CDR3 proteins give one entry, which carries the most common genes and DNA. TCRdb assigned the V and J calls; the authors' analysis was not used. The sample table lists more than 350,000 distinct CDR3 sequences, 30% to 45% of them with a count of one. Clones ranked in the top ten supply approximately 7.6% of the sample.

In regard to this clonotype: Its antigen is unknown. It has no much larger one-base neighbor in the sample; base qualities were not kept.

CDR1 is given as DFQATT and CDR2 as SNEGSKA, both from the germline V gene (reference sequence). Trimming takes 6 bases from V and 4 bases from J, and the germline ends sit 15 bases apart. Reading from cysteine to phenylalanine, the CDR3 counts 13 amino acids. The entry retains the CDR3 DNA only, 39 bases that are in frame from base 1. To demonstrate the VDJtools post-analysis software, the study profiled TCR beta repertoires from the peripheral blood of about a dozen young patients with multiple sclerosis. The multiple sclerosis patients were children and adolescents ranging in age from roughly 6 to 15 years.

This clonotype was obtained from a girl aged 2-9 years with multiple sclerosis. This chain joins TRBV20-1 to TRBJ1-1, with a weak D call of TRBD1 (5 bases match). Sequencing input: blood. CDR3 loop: CSASPGLSTEAFF. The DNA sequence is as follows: TGCAGTGCCTCCCCAGGGTTGAGCACTGAAGCTTTCTTT.